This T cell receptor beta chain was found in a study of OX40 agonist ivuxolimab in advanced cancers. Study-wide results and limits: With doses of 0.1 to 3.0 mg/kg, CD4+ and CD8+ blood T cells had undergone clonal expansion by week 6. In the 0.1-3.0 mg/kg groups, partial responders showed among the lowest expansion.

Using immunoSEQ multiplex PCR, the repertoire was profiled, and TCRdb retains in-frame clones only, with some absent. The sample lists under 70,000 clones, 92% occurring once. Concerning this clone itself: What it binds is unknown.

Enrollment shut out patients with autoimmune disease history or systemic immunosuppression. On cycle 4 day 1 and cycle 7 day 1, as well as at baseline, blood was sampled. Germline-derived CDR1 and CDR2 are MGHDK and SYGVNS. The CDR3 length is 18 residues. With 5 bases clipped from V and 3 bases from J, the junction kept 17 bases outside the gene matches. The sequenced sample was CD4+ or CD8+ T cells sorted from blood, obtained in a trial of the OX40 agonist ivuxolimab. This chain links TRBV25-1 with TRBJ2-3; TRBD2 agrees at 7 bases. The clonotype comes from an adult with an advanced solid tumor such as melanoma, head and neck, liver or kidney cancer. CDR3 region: CASSLMASGPFGTDTQYF. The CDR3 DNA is TGTGCCAGCAGTTTAATGGCTAGCGGACCCTTTGGGACAGATACGCAGTATTTT.